This T cell receptor (beta chain) was captured in a study of blood T cell repertoires in COVID-19. Study details: Sites across the United States, Italy and Spain contributed samples from acute and convalescent COVID-19. In each case, the material was cDNA or gDNA derived from T cells, B-cell-depleted T cells, or PBMCs.

Original data processing: Estimates of nucleated cell counts were drawn from the amplification of reference gene primers. Data came from immunoSEQ multiplex PCR; TCRdb stores just in-frame clones and leaves some out. The V and J calls and clone size are taken from that table; D and trimming were inferred from the DNA. This repertoire shows roughly 120,000 clones, more than 75% found once; its top ten account for under 4%. The germline V gene has CDR1 SGHTA and CDR2 FQGNSA. The V end was cut by 2 bases, the J end by 5 bases, with 16 bases between. The CDR3 contains 16 residues. This TCR was sampled from a man in his fifties or sixties with acute or convalescent COVID-19. The specimen sequenced was peripheral blood. The rearrangement joins TRBV7-2 to TRBJ2-1; D is undetermined. The CDR3 protein is CASSLRGSAVNNEQFF. CDR3 DNA: TGTGCCAGCAGCTTACGAGGCTCGGCAGTCAACAATGAGCAGTTCTTC.